These T cell receptor beta chains were read from a single sample in a study of tumor-infiltrating lymphocytes in primary liver carcinoma. TCRdb re-called the multiplex PCR reads with MiXCR, one entry per CDR3 protein. The repertoire holds around 120,000 distinct CDR3 sequences, roughly 69% seen once, with 9.3% in the top ten. The specimen was liver tumor tissue from sampling region 1. Every receptor here comes from an older woman with primary liver carcinoma and hepatitis B virus infection. Both conserved end residues are part of each CDR3. A D gene is named only where the DNA matches it firmly. Clone size is given for some rows only: seen once, a few or many times, or a class if the clone is expanded.

CDR3nt	CDR3aa	d_gene	abundance	v_gene	j_gene
TGTGCCAGCAGCGCCCGGGGGGGCGGCTATGGCTACACCTTC	CASSARGGGYGYTF	.	.	TRBV5-5	TRBJ1-2
TGTGCCAGCAGCCAAGTCATTGCCGGACATGGGTTTAGCACAGATACGCAGTATTTT	CASSQVIAGHGFSTDTQYF	.	once	TRBV14	TRBJ2-3
TGTGCCAGCAGCTTGGCCACAGAACAGGGCTGGAACACTAAAGCTTTCTTT	CASSLATEQGWNTKAFF	.	.	TRBV5-6	TRBJ1-1
TGTGCCAGCAGGTATGGACTAGCAGTAAACAATGAGCAGTTCTTC	CASRYGLAVNNEQFF	TRBD2	.	TRBV12-3/TRBV12-4	TRBJ2-1
TGTGCCAACAGTGAATTGGGGATCGAGACAGATACGCAGTATTTT	CANSELGIETDTQYF	.	.	TRBV6-1	TRBJ2-3
TGTACCAGCAGCTTATCCGCGGGACAGGGAACAGCTAATGAAAAACTGTTTTTT	CTSSLSAGQGTANEKLFF	TRBD1	once	TRBV7-9	TRBJ1-4
TGTGCCAGCAGCGTCGGAGGGGACCACAGTGAAGCTTTCTTT	CASSVGGDHSEAFF	.	.	TRBV5-4	TRBJ1-1
TGTGCCACCAGTAGCGGGGGTTCCTACGAGCAGTACTTC	CATSSGGSYEQYF	TRBD2	.	TRBV24-1	TRBJ2-7
TGTGCCAGCAGTTACTCGCGAGGTCTGACAGGGAACTATGGCTACACCTTC	CASSYSRGLTGNYGYTF	TRBD1	many	TRBV6-5	TRBJ1-2
TGTGAGAGCAGCTTAGCGGGGGAGCTGTTTTTT	CESSLAGELFF	.	.	TRBV11-3	TRBJ2-2
TGTGCCAGCAGTCAGTCTAGCGGGAAAGAGAGCCAGTACTTC	CASSQSSGKESQYF	TRBD2	.	TRBV12-3/TRBV12-4	TRBJ2-5
TGTGCCAGCAGCTTAGTTTTCTCGCGGGAGGTTCCCTACGAGCAGTACTTC	CASSLVFSREVPYEQYF	TRBD2	many	TRBV11-2	TRBJ2-7
TGTGCCAGCAGTTCCTCCATGGGGGCTGCCTCCTACGAGCAGTACTTC	CASSSSMGAASYEQYF	.	once	TRBV2	TRBJ2-7
TGTGCCAGCAGCTTAGATCATAACAGCGAGCAGTACTTC	CASSLDHNSEQYF	.	medium-sized	TRBV11-2	TRBJ2-7
TGTGCCAGCAACCCCTGGAGGACAGGGGTCACCGGGGAGCTGTTTTTT	CASNPWRTGVTGELFF	TRBD1	.	TRBV6-4	TRBJ2-2
TGTGCCAGCAGCGGGGGGAGCGACTACCCCCGGAATGAGCAGTTCTTC	CASSGGSDYPRNEQFF	.	many	TRBV11-2	TRBJ2-1
TGTGCCAGCACCCACAGCGACAAGGTTCATCGCAATGAGCAGTTCTTC	CASTHSDKVHRNEQFF	.	.	TRBV13	TRBJ2-1
TGCGCCAGCGGGTCCCGTAGGGATGAGCAGTTCTTC	CASGSRRDEQFF	.	many	TRBV10-2	TRBJ2-1
TGTGCCGGCATCTTAGGGCGAGCGGGAGATCTTACGCAGTATTTT	CAGILGRAGDLTQYF	TRBD2	.	TRBV11-3	TRBJ2-3
TGCAGCGCCGAATCCGGGACTAGCGCAAATGAGCAGCTCTTC	CSAESGTSANEQLF	TRBD2	.	TRBV29-1	TRBJ2-1
TGCGCCAGCAGCCATCAATTGGGGGAAGGGGAAAACTATGGCTACACCTTC	CASSHQLGEGENYGYTF	.	.	TRBV4-1	TRBJ1-2
TGTGCCAGTACCTCCCGTCAGAGAGCCCTGAACACTGAAGCTTTCTTT	CASTSRQRALNTEAFF	.	.	TRBV19	TRBJ1-1
TGTGCCAGCAGTCAGGGATGGGGCAATCAGCCCCAGCATTTT	CASSQGWGNQPQHF	.	.	TRBV28	TRBJ1-5
TGTGCCAGCAGTGACCCCGGAACTTACGAGACCCAGTACTTC	CASSDPGTYETQYF	.	many	TRBV6-2/TRBV6-3	TRBJ2-5
TGTGCAAGCAGCTTACAGGCGACTGAAACTTTCTTT	CASSLQATETFF	.	.	TRBV11-1	TRBJ1-1
TGTGCCAGTACCTCGACAGGGACCACTCGAGCAACTAATGAAAAACTGTCTTTT	CASTSTGTTRATNEKLSF	TRBD1	.	TRBV11-2	TRBJ1-4
TGTGCCAGCAGTTTAGAGGGAGGGGAGAAAGAGACCCAGTACTTC	CASSLEGGEKETQYF	TRBD2	once	TRBV11-2	TRBJ2-5
TGTGCCAGCAGTGAGCCGACCGCTAACTATGGCTACACCTTC	CASSEPTANYGYTF	.	few	TRBV25-1	TRBJ1-2
TGCAGCGGGCGCGACAGAACCGGGGAGCTGTTTTTT	CSGRDRTGELFF	.	many	TRBV29-1	TRBJ2-2
TGTGCCAGCACCGGGACAAATCGGGATCAGCCCCAGCATTTT	CASTGTNRDQPQHF	.	many	TRBV6-1	TRBJ1-5
TGTGCCAGCAGCTTAGTGGACAGCATAAACAGTGAGCAGTTCTTC	CASSLVDSINSEQFF	.	once	TRBV11-2	TRBJ2-1
TGTGTCAGTAGCTTAGGGGGCACCGAAGCTCTCTTT	CVSSLGGTEALF	TRBD1	.	TRBV11-2	TRBJ1-1
TGTGCCAGCAGATCGGGTGTGAATGAGCAGTACTTC	CASRSGVNEQYF	.	once	TRBV11-3	TRBJ2-7
TGCGCCAGCAGCCAAACCCAGGGACCCACAGATACGCAGTATTTT	CASSQTQGPTDTQYF	.	many	TRBV4-1	TRBJ2-3
TGCGCCAGCAGCCAAGCAATAGACAGGGGAGCCTACGAGCAGTACTTC	CASSQAIDRGAYEQYF	TRBD1	many	TRBV4-1	TRBJ2-7
TGCAGCGTAGGCAAGGGGAATGAGCAGTTCTTC	CSVGKGNEQFF	.	.	TRBV29-1	TRBJ2-1
TGTGCCAGCAGTGTCGGGACTAGCGAGAGCTGGGTCGATGAGCAGTTCTTC	CASSVGTSESWVDEQFF	TRBD2	once	TRBV6-6	TRBJ2-1
TGTGTCAGCAAAAGACAAATTTCATACGAGCAGTACTTC	CVSKRQISYEQYF	.	.	TRBV28	TRBJ2-7
TGTGCCGGCAGCCCCACTAGCGGGAGTGGGCATGAGCAGTTCTTC	CAGSPTSGSGHEQFF	TRBD2	once	TRBV11-3	TRBJ2-1
TGTGCCAGCAGCTTCGGCAGGGGAGGAACTGAAGCTTTCTTT	CASSFGRGGTEAFF	.	medium-sized	TRBV11-1	TRBJ1-1
TGTGCCAGCAGTGGTCAAGGGGGATTCGCAGATACGCAGTATTTT	CASSGQGGFADTQYF	.	.	TRBV2	TRBJ2-3